The 20 T cell receptor beta chains below come from one sample, sequenced in a study of T cell responses to AZD1222 COVID-19 vaccine. Clones were read by immunoSEQ multiplex PCR, and TCRdb kept only the in-frame ones, dropping some. This repertoire shows around 150,000 clones, 88% found once; its top ten account for around 3.4%. The sample consisted of peripheral blood, taken on day 0 of MenACWY control vaccination. The receptors were sampled from an adult in good health.

This clone was detected only a few times. The same CDR3 also results from other DNA sequences found in this sample. The gene calls are TRBV19 and TRBJ1-5; the D gene is possibly TRBD1 (5 bases). V lost 1 base and J 5 bases, leaving 12 bases between the germline ends. CDR3 size: 15 residues. Germline V gives CDR1 LNHDA, CDR2 SQIVND (reference sequence). CDR3 DNA sequence: TGTGCCAGTAGTATAGCCCGACGAGGGGATCAGCCCCAGCATTTT. The encoded protein is CASSIARRGDQPQHF. The variable domain in full, with the rest retrieved from reference TRBV19 and TRBJ1-5, is DGGITQSPKYLFRKEGQNVTLSCEQNLNHDAMYWYRQDPGQGLRLIYYSQIVNDFQKGDIAEGYSVSREKKESFPLTVTSAQKNPTAFYLCASSIARRGDQPQHFGDGTRLSIL.

V usage is TRBV1 and J usage is TRBJ2-3; the table's D call of TRBD2 was not tested on the DNA. TRBV1 is a listed pseudogene. The CDR3 totals 17 residues. This CDR3 is CTSSQGPAGSPTDTQYF. As DNA, the CDR3 is TGCACCAGCAGCCAAGGCCCAGCGGGGTCACCCACAGATACGCAGTATTTT.

The rearrangement uses TRBV5-6 and TRBJ1-1; D unclear. Trimming took off 0 bases at V and 4 bases at J, with 10 bases between the two ends. Germline V gene data show CDR1 as SGHDT and CDR2 as YYEEEE. The CDR3 runs to 14 residues. The chain's CDR3 is CASSLVNRGTEAFF. In DNA form, the CDR3 reads TGTGCCAGCAGCTTGGTTAATCGAGGCACTGAAGCTTTCTTT.

CDR3 residues: CASISTRVGAFF. The CDR3 bases are TGTGCCAGCATCTCCACCCGGGTGGGAGCTTTCTTT. The chain has TRBV6-5 and TRBJ1-1; D is unresolved. V lost 7 bases and J lost 10, with 16 bases in between. The CDR3 runs to 12 residues. Germline CDR1 reads MNHEY; CDR2 reads SVGAGI.

This clone has a handful of counts. This sequence joins TRBV24-1 and TRBJ1-5; 7 nucleotides line up with TRBD1. There are 13 residues in the CDR3. J gave up 1 base and V 9 bases, and 2 bases lay outside the gene matches. From germline, CDR1 is KGHDR and CDR2 SFDVKD. CDR3 protein: CATAGGSNQPQHF. The DNA for the CDR3 is TGTGCCACCGCAGGGGGAAGCAATCAGCCCCAGCATTTT.

The J gene is TRBJ2-7, the V gene TRBV4-3; 7 positions match TRBD1. V was clipped by 2 bases and J by 4 bases; unmatched bases: 11. This CDR3 is 16 amino acids long. Per germline, CDR1 LGHNA and CDR2 YSLEER. CDR3 residues: CASSQHSRDRPYEQYF. The DNA of the CDR3 is TGCGCCAGCAGCCAACACAGCCGGGACAGACCTTACGAGCAGTACTTC.

The V gene is TRBV30, the J gene TRBJ1-2; no reliable D call. The CDR3 runs to 12 residues. Germline V gene sequence: CDR1 GTSNPN, CDR2 SVGIG (reference sequence). The V end was cut by 5 bases, the J end by 3 bases, with 10 bases between. CDR3 DNA: TGTGCCTGGCATGGTCGCTACTATGGCTACACCTTC. It is translated as CAWHGRYYGYTF.

The chain is built from TRBV10-2 and TRBJ2-7; TRBD1 matches 9 bases. The germline gives CDR1 WSHSY, CDR2 SAAADI. V dropped 7 bases and J dropped 4; count of bases not matched to a gene: 8. This CDR3 is built from 14 residues. The CDR3 reads CASMNRDRAYEQYF. The DNA for the CDR3 is TGCGCCAGCATGAACCGGGACAGGGCTTACGAGCAGTACTTC.

The chain links TRBV28 to TRBJ1-4, with D unresolved. The germline gives CDR1 MDHEN, CDR2 SYDVKM. V was pared by 7 bases and J by 7 bases, with 13 bases between. The CDR3 has 13 residues. CDR3 coding DNA: TGTGCCAGCACCCATGTAAGCCCTGAAAAACTGTTTTTT. Translation gives CASTHVSPEKLFF.

The J gene is TRBJ2-3, the V gene TRBV19; D call uncertain. V lost 3 bases, J lost 4 bases, and 8 bases lay in between. Germline V gene data show CDR1 as LNHDA and CDR2 as SQIVND (reference sequence). This CDR3 has 13 residues. The CDR3 DNA follows: TGTGCCAGTAGTATTTCCGTCGCAGATACGCAGTATTTT. Translated: CASSISVADTQYF.

V and J are TRBV19 and TRBJ1-3, with D maybe TRBD1 (5 bases). Germline V lookup: CDR1 LNHDA, CDR2 SQIVND (reference sequence). Trimming took off 2 bases at V and 1 base at J, with 12 bases between the two ends. CDR3 length: 16 residues. CDR3 coding DNA: TGTGCCAGTAGTATACGCCAGGGTCTATCTGGAAACACCATATATTTT. It codes for CASSIRQGLSGNTIYF.

This rearrangement joins TRBV24-1 to TRBJ2-2, with D tentatively TRBD2 (7 bases). V lost 3 bases and J lost 3, with 16 bases in between. The CDR3 is 17 residues long. CDR1 and CDR2 (germline): KGHDR, SFDVKD. Written as DNA, the CDR3 is TGTGCCACCAGTGATCCTAGGGCGGGGGCCGACACCGGGGAGCTGTTTTTT. It yields the protein CATSDPRAGADTGELFF.

The V and J genes are TRBV24-1 and TRBJ1-5; 9 bases align to TRBD1. Germline lookup yields CDR1 KGHDR and CDR2 SFDVKD. Trimming at V came to 4 bases and at J to 7 bases, leaving 7 bases not matched to a gene. The CDR3 consists of 15 residues. The CDR3 protein is CATSDRTGVGQPQHF. The CDR3 DNA reads TGTGCCACCAGTGACCGGACAGGGGTGGGCCAGCCCCAGCATTTT.

This chain connects TRBV6-5 to TRBJ2-1; 8 bases fit TRBD2. V was clipped by 6 bases and J by 4 bases; unmatched bases: 8. The CDR3 spans 15 residues. The germline gives CDR1 MNHEY, CDR2 SVGAGI. CDR3 in DNA: TGTGCCAGCAGACCCAGCGGGAGCCAATACAATGAGCAGTTCTTC. This sequence encodes CASRPSGSQYNEQFF.

V gene TRBV2 combines with J gene TRBJ1-3; D is uncertain. The CDR3 is 14 amino acids. Germline V gene data show CDR1 as SNHLY and CDR2 as FYNNEI. Trimming pared 4 bases from V and 0 bases from J, leaving 7 bases between. In nucleotides, the CDR3 is TGTGCCAGCAGTGTGGTCAACTCTGGAAACACCATATATTTT. Translating it yields CASSVVNSGNTIYF.

This rearrangement joins TRBV13 to TRBJ1-5; D uncertain. CDR3 length: 13 amino acids. In germline, CDR1 is PRHDT, CDR2 FYEKMQ (reference sequence). Trimming removed 4 bases from V and 2 bases from J, with 6 bases in between. CDR3 in DNA: TGTGCCAGCAGCTCCACCGGCAATCAGCCCCAGCATTTT. As protein: CASSSTGNQPQHF.

The chain combines TRBV4-3 with TRBJ1-2; TRBD1 agrees at 7 bases. Germline trimming cut 0 bases from V and 7 bases from J; bases unmatched to any gene: 8. CDR1 and CDR2 (germline): LGHNA, YSLEER. The CDR3 is 15 amino acids. CDR3 region: CASSQEGRQGRGYTF. Here the CDR3 DNA reads TGCGCCAGCAGCCAAGAGGGTCGACAGGGACGTGGCTACACCTTC.

The chain employs TRBV10-3 and TRBJ2-7, with D unclear. The V end lost 5 bases, the J end lost 5 bases, and 19 bases lay between the germline ends. The CDR3 covers 15 residues. The germline CDR1 and CDR2 sequences are ENHRY and SYGVKD. The CDR3 loop is CAISQTRTVSNEQYF. The CDR3 DNA follows: TGTGCCATCAGTCAAACCCGGACCGTTTCGAACGAGCAGTACTTC.

This chain connects TRBV19 to TRBJ1-3; no firm D call. Germline loops: CDR1 LNHDA, CDR2 SQIVND (reference sequence). Deletions cut 10 bases from V and 7 bases from J, with 14 bases between. This CDR3 is 12 amino acids long. CDR3 loop: CATKGVLNTIYF. CDR3 DNA: TGTGCCACGAAGGGAGTCTTGAACACCATATATTTT. The variable domain in full, completed from reference TRBV19 and TRBJ1-3, reads DGGITQSPKYLFRKEGQNVTLSCEQNLNHDAMYWYRQDPGQGLRLIYYSQIVNDFQKGDIAEGYSVSREKKESFPLTVTSAQKNPTAFYLCATKGVLNTIYFGEGSWLTVV.

The V call is TRBV2, the J call TRBJ1-2; D is possibly TRBD1 (5 bases). CDR1 and CDR2 from the germline V gene are SNHLY and FYNNEI. The CDR3 contains 14 residues. Trimming stripped 7 bases from V and 6 bases from J, with 18 bases between. The CDR3 nucleotides read TGTGCCAGCAATTCTGTTGGGCAGGGCGATGGCTACACCTTC. Protein sequence: CASNSVGQGDGYTF.